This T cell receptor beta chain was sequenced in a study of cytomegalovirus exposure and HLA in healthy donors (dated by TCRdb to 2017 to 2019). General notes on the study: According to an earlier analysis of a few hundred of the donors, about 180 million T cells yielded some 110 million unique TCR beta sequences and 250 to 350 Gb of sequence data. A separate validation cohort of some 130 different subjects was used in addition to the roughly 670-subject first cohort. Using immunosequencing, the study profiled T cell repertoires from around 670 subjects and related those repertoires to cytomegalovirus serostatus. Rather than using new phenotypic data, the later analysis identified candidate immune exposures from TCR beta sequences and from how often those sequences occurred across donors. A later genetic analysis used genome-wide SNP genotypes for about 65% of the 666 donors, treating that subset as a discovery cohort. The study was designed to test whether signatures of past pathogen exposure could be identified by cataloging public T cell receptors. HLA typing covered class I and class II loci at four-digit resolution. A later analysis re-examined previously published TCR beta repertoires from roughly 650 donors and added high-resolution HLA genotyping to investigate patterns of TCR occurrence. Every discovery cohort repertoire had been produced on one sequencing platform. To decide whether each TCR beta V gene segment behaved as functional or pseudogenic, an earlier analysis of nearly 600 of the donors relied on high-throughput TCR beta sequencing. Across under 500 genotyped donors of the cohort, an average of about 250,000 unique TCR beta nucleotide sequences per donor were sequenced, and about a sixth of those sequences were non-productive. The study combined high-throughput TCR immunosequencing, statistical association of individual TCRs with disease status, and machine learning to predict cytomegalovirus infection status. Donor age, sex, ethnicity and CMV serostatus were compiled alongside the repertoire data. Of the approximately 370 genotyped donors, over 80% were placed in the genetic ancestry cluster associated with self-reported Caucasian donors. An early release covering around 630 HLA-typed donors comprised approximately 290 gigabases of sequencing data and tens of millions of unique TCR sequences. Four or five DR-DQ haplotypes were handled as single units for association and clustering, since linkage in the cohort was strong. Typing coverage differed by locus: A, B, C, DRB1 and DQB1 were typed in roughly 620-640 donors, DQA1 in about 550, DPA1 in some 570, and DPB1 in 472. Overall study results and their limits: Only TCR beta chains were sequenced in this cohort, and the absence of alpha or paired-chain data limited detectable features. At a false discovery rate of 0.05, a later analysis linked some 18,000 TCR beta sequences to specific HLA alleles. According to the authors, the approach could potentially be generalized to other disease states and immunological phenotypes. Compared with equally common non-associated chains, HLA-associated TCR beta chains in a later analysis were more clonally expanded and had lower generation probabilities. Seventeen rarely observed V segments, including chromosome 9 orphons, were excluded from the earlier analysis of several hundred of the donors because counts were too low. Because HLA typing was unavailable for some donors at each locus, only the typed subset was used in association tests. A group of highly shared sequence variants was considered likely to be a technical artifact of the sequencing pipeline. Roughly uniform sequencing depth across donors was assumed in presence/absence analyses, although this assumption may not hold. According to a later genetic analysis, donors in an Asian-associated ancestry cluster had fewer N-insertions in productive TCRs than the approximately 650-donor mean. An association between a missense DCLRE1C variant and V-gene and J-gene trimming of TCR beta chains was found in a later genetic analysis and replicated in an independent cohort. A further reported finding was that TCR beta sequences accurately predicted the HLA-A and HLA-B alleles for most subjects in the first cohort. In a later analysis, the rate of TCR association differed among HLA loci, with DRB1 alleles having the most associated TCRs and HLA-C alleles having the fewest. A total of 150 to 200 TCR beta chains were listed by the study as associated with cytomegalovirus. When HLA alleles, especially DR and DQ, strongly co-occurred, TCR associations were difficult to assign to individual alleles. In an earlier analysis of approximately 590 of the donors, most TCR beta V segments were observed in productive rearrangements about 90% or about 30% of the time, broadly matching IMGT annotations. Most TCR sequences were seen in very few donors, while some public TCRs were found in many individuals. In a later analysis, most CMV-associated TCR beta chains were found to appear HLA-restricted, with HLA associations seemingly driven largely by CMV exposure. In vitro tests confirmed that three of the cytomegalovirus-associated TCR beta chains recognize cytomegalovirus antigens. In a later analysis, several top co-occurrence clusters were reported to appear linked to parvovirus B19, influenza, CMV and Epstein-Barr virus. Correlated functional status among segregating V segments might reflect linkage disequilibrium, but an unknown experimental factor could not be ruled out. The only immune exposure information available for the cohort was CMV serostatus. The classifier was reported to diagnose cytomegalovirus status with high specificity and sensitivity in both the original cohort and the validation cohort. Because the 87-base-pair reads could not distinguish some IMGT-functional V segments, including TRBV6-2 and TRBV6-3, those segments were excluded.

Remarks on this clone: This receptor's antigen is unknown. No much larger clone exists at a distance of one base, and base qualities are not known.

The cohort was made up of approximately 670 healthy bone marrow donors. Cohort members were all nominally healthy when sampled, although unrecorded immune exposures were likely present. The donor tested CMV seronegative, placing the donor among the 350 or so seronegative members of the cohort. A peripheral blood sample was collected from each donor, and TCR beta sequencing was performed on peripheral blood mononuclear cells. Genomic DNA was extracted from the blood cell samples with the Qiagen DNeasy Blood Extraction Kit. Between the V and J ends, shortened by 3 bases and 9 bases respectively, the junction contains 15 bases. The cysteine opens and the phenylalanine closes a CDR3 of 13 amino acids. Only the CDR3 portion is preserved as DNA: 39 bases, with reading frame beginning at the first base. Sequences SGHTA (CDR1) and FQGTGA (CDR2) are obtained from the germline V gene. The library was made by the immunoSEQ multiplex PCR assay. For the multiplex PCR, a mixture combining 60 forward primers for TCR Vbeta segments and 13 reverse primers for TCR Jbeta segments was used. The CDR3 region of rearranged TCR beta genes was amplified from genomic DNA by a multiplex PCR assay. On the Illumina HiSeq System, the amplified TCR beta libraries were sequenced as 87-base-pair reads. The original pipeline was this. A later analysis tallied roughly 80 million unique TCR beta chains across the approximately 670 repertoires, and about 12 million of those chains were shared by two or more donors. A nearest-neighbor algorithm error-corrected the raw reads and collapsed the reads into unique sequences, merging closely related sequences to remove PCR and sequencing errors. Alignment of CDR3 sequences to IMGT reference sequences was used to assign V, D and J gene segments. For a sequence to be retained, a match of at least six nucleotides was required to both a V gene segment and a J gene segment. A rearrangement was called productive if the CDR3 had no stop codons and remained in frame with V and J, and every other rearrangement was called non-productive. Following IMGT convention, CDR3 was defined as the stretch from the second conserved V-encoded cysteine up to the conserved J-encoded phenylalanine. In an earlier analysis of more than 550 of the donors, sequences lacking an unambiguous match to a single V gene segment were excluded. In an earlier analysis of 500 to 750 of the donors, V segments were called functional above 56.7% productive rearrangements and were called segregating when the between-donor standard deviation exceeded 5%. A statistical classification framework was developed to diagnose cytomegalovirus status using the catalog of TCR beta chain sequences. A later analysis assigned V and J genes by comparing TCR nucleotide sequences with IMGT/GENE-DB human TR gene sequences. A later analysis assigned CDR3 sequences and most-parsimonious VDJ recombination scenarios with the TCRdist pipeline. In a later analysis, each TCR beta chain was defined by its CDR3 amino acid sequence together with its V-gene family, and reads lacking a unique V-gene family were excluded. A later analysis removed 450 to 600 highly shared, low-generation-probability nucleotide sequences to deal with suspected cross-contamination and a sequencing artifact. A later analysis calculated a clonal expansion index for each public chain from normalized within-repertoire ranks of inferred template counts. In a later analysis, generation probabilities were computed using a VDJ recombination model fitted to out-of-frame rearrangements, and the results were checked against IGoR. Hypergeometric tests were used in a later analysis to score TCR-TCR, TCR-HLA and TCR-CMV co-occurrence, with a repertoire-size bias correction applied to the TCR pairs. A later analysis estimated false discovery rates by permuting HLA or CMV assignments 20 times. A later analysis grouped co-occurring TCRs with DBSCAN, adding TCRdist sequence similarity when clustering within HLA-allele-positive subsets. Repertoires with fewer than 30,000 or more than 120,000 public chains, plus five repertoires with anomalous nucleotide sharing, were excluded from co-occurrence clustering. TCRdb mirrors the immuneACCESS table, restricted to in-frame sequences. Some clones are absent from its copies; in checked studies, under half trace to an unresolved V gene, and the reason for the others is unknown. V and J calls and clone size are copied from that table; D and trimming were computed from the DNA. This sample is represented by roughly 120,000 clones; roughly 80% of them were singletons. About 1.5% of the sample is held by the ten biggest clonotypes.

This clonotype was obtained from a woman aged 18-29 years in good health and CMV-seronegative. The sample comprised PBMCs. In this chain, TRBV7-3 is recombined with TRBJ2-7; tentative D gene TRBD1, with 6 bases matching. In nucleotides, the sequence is TGTGCCAGCAGCTTCGACAGGTCTGAGCGGCAGTACTTC. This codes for CASSFDRSERQYF.